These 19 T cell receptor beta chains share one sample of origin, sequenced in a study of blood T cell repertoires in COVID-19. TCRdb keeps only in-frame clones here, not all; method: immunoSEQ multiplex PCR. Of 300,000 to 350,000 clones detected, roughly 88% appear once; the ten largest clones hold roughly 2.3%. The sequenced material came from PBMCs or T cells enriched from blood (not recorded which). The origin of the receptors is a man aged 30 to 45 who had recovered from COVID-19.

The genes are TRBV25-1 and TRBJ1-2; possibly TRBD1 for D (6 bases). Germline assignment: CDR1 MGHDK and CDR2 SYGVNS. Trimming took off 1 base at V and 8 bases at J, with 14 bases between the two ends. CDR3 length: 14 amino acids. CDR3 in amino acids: CASSELGSRGGYTF. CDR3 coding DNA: TGTGCCAGCAGTGAATTGGGTAGCAGGGGCGGCTACACCTTC.

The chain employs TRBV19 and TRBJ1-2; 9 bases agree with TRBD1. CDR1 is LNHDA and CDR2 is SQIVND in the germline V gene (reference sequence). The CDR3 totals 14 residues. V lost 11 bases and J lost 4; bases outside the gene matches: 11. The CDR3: CAAWGQGLGYGYTF. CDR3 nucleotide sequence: TGTGCCGCCTGGGGACAGGGCCTCGGCTATGGCTACACCTTC.

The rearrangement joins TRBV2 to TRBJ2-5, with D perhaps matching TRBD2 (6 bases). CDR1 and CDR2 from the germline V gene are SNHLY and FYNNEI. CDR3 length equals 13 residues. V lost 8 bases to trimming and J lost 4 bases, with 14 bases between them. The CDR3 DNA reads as TGTGCCAGCGATTTTAGCGGCGCAGAGACCCAGTACTTC. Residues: CASDFSGAETQYF.

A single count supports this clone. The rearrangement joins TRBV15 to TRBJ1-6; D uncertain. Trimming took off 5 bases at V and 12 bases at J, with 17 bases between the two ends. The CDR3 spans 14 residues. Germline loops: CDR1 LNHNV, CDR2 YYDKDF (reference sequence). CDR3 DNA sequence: TGTGCCACCAGCGAGTGGTCAGCGGATAAACCCCTCCACTTT. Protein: CATSEWSADKPLHF.

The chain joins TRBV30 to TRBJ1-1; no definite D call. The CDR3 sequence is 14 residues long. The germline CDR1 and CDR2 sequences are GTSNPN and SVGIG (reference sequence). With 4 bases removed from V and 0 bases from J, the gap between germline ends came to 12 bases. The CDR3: CAWTRRLMNTEAFF. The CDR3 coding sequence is TGTGCCTGGACCCGCAGGCTCATGAACACTGAAGCTTTCTTT.

CDR3 protein: CASSLVGPTGELFF. The CDR3 nucleotides are TGTGCCAGCAGCTTGGTTGGGCCCACCGGGGAGCTGTTTTTT. The chain uses TRBV5-6 and TRBJ2-2; D uncertain. The CDR3 runs to 14 residues. Per germline, CDR1 SGHDT and CDR2 YYEEEE. V lost 0 bases and J lost 4, with 7 bases in between.

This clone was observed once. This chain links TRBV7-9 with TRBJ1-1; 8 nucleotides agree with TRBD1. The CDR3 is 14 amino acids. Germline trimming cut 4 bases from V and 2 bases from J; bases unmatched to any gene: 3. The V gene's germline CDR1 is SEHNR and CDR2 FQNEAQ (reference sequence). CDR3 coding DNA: TGTGCCAGCAGCTCTGGACAGGGAAACACTGAAGCTTTCTTT. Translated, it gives CASSSGQGNTEAFF.

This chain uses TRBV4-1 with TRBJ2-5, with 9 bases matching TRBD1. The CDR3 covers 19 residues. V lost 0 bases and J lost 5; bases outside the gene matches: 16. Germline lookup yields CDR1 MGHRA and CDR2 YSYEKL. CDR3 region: CASSQDFRVSGQGEETQYF. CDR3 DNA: TGCGCCAGCAGCCAAGATTTCCGTGTGTCGGGACAGGGCGAGGAGACCCAGTACTTC.

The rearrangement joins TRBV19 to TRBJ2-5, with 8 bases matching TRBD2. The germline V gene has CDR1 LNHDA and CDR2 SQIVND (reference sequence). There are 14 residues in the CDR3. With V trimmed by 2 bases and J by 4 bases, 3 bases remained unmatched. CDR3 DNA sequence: TGTGCCAGTAGTATACGGGAGGGGAGAGAGACCCAGTACTTC. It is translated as CASSIREGRETQYF.

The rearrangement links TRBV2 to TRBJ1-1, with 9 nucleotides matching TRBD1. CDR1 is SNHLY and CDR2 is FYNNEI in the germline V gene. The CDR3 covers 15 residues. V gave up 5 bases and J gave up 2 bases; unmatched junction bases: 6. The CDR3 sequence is CASSFPGQGNTEAFF. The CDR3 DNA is TGTGCCAGCAGTTTTCCGGGACAGGGCAACACTGAAGCTTTCTTT.

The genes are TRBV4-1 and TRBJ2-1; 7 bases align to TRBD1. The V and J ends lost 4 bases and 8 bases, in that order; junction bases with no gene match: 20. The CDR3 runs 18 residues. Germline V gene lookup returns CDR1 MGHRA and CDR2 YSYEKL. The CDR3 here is CASSRQPTGRRIHDEQFF. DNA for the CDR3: TGCGCCAGCAGCCGCCAACCGACAGGGAGACGAATACACGATGAGCAGTTCTTC.

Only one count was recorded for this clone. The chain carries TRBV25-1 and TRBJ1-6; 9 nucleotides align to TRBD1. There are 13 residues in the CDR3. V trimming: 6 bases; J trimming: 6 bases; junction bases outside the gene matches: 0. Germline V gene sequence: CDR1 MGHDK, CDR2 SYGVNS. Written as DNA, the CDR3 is TGTGCCAGCAGGGACAGGGGTAATTCACCCCTCCACTTT. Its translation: CASRDRGNSPLHF.

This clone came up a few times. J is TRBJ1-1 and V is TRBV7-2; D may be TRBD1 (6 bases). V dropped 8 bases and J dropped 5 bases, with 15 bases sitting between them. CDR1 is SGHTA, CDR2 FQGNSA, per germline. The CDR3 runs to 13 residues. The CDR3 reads CASVQGLGTEAFF. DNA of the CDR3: TGTGCCAGCGTTCAGGGGTTAGGGACTGAAGCTTTCTTT. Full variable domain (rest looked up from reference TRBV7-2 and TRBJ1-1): GAGVSQSPSNKVTEKGKDVELRCDPISGHTALYWYRQSLGQGLEFLIYFQGNSAPDKSGLPSDRFSAERTGGSVSTLTIQRTQQEDSAVYLCASVQGLGTEAFFGQGTRLTVV.

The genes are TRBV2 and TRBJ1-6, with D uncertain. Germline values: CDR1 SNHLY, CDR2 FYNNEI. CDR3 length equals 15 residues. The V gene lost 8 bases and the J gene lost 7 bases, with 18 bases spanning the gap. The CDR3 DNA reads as TGTGCCAGCTGCCCCCAGACATATCGCAATTCACCCCTCCACTTT. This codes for CASCPQTYRNSPLHF.

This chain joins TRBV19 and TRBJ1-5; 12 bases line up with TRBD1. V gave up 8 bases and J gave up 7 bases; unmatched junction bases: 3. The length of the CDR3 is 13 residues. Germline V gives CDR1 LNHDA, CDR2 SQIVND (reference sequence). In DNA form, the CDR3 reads TGTGCCAGTGGAGGGACAGGGGGCCAGCCCCAGCATTTT. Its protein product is CASGGTGGQPQHF.

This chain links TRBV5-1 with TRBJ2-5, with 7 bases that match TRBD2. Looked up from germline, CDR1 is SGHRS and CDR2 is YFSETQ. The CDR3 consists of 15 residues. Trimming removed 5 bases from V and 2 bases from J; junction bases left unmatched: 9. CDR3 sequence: CASRKGMGGQETQYF. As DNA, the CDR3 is TGCGCCAGCAGGAAGGGTATGGGGGGGCAAGAGACCCAGTACTTC.

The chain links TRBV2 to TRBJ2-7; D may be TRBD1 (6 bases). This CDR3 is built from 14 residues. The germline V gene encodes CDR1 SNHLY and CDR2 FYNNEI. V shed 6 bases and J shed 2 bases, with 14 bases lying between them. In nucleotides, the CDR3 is TGTGCCAGCAGGACAAGGGACAAGACCTACGAGCAGTACTTC. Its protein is CASRTRDKTYEQYF.

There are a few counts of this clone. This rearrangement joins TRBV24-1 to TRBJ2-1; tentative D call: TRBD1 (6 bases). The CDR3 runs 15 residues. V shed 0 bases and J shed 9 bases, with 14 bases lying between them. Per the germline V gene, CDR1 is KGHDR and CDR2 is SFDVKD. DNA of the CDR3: TGTGCCACCAGTGATTTGCGGCAGGGGTACCCTGAGCAGTTCTTC. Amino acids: CATSDLRQGYPEQFF.

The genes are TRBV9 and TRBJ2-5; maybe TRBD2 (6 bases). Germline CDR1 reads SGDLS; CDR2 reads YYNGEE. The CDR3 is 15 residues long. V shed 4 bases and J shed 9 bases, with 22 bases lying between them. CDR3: CASSRNTDGVAAQYF. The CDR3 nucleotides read TGTGCCAGCAGCCGTAATACCGACGGCGTAGCGGCCCAGTACTTC. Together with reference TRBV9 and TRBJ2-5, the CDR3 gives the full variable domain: DSGVTQTPKHLITATGQRVTLRCSPRSGDLSVYWYQQSLDQGLQFLIQYYNGEERAKGNILERFSAQQFPDLHSELNLSSLELGDSALYFCASSRNTDGVAAQYFGPGTRLLVL.